Following are 10 T cell receptor beta chains from one sample sequenced in a study of blood T cell repertoires in COVID-19. The repertoire was sequenced with immunoSEQ multiplex PCR; TCRdb's copy has only in-frame clones and lacks some. The data hold 150,000 to 200,000 clones, with 90% observed a single time. The sequenced sample was peripheral blood. The receptors come from a man over 45 with acute or convalescent COVID-19.

The chain has TRBV5-1 and TRBJ2-2; 8 bases match TRBD1. After removal of 3 bases from V and 0 bases from J, the junction contained 13 bases not matched to a gene. The CDR3 covers 19 residues. Per germline, CDR1 SGHRS and CDR2 YFSETQ. The CDR3 DNA follows: TGCGCCAGCAGCTCAGGACAGGGCCATGGATCCGCGAACACCGGGGAGCTGTTTTTT. Protein sequence: CASSSGQGHGSANTGELFF.

The chain couples TRBV7-2 to TRBJ2-1, with 12 positions matching TRBD2. CDR3 length: 18 amino acids. Germline V gives CDR1 SGHTA, CDR2 FQGNSA. With 3 bases clipped from V and 8 bases from J, the junction kept 14 bases outside the gene matches. The DNA of the CDR3 is TGTGCCAGCAGCTTCAGTTCCCTAGCGGGGGGGCTTATTGATGAGCAGTTCTTC. Translated, it gives CASSFSSLAGGLIDEQFF.

This clone occurred once. The chain joins TRBV5-1 to TRBJ2-7; D is uncertain. CDR1 is SGHRS and CDR2 is YFSETQ in the germline V gene. The germline V and J ends were trimmed by 8 bases and 4 bases, with 19 bases remaining between them. This CDR3 region has 14 residues. The CDR3 is CASPSGGSPYEQYV. CDR3 coding DNA: TGCGCCAGTCCGTCGGGTGGCTCTCCTTACGAGCAGTACGTC.

The chain combines TRBV10-2 with TRBJ1-5; a possible D gene is TRBD1 (5 bases). Germline V gene lookup returns CDR1 WSHSY and CDR2 SAAADI. V was cut by 3 bases and J by 6 bases, with 12 bases left in between. This CDR3 spans 14 amino acids. In nucleotides, the CDR3 is TGCGCCAGCAGTGATGTCCAGGGAACTCAGCCCCAGCATTTT. This translates into CASSDVQGTQPQHF.

CDR3 in DNA: TGTGCCAGCAGGACAGGGGGCTCCTACGAGCAGTACTTC. Its translation: CASRTGGSYEQYF. The rearrangement joins TRBV12-3 or TRBV12-4 to TRBJ2-7, with 9 bases identical to TRBD1. V lost 6 bases, J lost 0 bases, and 0 bases stayed unmatched. The CDR3 is 13 amino acids.

The chain is built from TRBV30 and TRBJ1-1; D is unclear. The CDR3 runs to 17 residues. V gave up 3 bases and J gave up 3 bases, with 23 bases separating them. Germline V lookup: CDR1 GTSNPN, CDR2 SVGIG (reference sequence). The CDR3 sequence is CAWSLTRTWPKDTEAFF. The CDR3 DNA sequence: TGTGCCTGGAGCCTTACCCGCACCTGGCCGAAAGACACTGAAGCTTTCTTT.

The rearrangement uses TRBV19 and TRBJ1-4; maybe TRBD1 (5 bases). The V gene lost 5 bases and the J gene lost 5 bases, with 12 bases spanning the gap. CDR3 length: 14 residues. The V gene's germline CDR1 is LNHDA and CDR2 SQIVND (reference sequence). CDR3 sequence reads: CASSRRQQNEKLFF. The CDR3 DNA is TGTGCCAGTAGTCGGAGACAGCAAAATGAAAAACTGTTTTTT. Together with reference TRBV19 and TRBJ1-4, the CDR3 gives the full variable domain: DGGITQSPKYLFRKEGQNVTLSCEQNLNHDAMYWYRQDPGQGLRLIYYSQIVNDFQKGDIAEGYSVSREKKESFPLTVTSAQKNPTAFYLCASSRRQQNEKLFFGSGTQLSVL.

The chain recombines TRBV5-1 with TRBJ2-1, with 7 bases aligning to TRBD2. This CDR3 region has 16 residues. Germline trimming cut 0 bases from V and 7 bases from J; bases unmatched to any gene: 10. Germline V CDR1 and CDR2: SGHRS, YFSETQ. CDR3 sequence: CASSLGVGGPRNEQFF. As DNA, the CDR3 is TGCGCCAGCAGCTTGGGGGTGGGAGGGCCCAGGAATGAGCAGTTCTTC.

The V and J genes are TRBV4-1 and TRBJ2-1; 7 bases are shared with TRBD2. The J segment lost 11 bases and the V segment lost 3 bases, leaving 7 bases of the junction unmatched. Germline CDR1 is MGHRA and CDR2 is YSYEKL. CDR3 length: 13 amino acids. This CDR3 reads CASSQGIAGQQFF. The CDR3 nucleotides are TGCGCCAGCAGCCAGGGCATAGCGGGTCAGCAGTTCTTC.

V is TRBV29-1 and J is TRBJ1-2; no clear D. CDR3 length: 13 amino acids. Germline loops: CDR1 SQVTM, CDR2 ANQGSEA. Trimming left V 4 bases short and J 1 base short, with 10 bases between. The CDR3 sequence: CSVVGGNNYGYTF. The CDR3 DNA sequence: TGCAGCGTTGTAGGAGGAAATAACTATGGCTACACCTTC.